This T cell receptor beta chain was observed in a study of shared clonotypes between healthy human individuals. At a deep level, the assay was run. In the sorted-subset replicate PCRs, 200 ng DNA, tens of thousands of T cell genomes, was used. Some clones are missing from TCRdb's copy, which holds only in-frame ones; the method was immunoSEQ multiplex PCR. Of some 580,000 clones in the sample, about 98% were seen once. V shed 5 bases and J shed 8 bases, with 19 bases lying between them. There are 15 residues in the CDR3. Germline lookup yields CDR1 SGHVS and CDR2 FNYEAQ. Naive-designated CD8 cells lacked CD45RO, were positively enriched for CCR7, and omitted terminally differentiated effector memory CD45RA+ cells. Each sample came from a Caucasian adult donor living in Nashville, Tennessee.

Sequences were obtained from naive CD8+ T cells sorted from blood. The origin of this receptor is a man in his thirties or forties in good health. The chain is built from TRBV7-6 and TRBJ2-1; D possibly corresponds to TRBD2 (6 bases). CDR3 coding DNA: TGTGCCAGCAGCGGGCGGGAAATCATCGGGGATGAGCAGTTCTTC. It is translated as CASSGREIIGDEQFF.